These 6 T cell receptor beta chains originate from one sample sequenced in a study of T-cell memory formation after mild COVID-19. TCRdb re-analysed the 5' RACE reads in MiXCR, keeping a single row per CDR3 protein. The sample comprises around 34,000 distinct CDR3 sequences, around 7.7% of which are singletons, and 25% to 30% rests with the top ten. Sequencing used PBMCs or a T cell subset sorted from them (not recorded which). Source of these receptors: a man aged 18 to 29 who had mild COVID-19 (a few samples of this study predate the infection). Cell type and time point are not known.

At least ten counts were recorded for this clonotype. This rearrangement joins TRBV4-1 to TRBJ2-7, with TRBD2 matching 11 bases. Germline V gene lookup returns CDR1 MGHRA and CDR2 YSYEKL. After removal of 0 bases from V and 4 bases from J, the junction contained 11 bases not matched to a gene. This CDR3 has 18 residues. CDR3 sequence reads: CASSQDITSGGVVYEQYF. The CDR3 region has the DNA TGCGCCAGCAGCCAAGATATCACTAGCGGGGGTGTAGTGTACGAGCAGTACTTC.

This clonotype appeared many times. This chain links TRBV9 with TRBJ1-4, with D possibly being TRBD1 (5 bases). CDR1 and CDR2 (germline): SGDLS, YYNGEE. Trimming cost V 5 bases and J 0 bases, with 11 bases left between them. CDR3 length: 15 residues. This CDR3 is CASSLDSSTNEKLFF. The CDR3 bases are TGTGCCAGCAGTCTTGACAGTTCAACTAATGAAAAACTGTTTTTT.

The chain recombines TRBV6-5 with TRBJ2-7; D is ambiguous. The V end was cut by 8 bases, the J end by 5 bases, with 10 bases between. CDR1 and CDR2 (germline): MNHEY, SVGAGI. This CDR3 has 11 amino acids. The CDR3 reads CASGRYDEQYF. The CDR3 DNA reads TGTGCCAGCGGAAGGTACGACGAGCAGTACTTC.

The chain's CDR3 is CASSPIDGNLNTEAFF. The CDR3, as DNA: TGTGCCAGCTCACCAATTGATGGGAACCTGAACACTGAAGCTTTCTTT. The V call is TRBV18, the J call TRBJ1-1; no definite D call. Trimming removed 2 bases at V and 0 bases at J, with 13 bases between. Per the germline V gene, CDR1 is KGHSH and CDR2 is LQKENI. This CDR3 has 16 residues.

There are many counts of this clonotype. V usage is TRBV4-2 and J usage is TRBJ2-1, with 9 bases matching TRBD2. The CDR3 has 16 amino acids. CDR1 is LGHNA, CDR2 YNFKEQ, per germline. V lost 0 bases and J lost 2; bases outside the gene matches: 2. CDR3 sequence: CASSQDGGGAYNEQFF. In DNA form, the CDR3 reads TGTGCCAGCAGCCAAGACGGCGGGGGGGCCTACAATGAGCAGTTCTTC.

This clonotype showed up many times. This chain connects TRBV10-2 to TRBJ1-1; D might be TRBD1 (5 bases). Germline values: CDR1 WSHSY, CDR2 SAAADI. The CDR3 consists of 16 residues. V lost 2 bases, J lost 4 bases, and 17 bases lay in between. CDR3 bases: TGCGCCAGCAGTGAGGCGCAGGGACCGGCGACCACTGAAGCTTTCTTT. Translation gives CASSEAQGPATTEAFF.